The clone carrying this T cell receptor beta chain occurred a few times. TCRdb redid the calling of the 5' RACE reads with MiXCR, one entry per CDR3 protein. The sample yields tens of thousands of distinct CDR3 sequences, nearly 6% seen once. This CDR3 is 17 amino acids long. This sample was taken from a study of neurological immune-mediated disorders. Time point here: longitudinal time-point 2. The sequence was obtained from a woman aged 60-70 years with multiple sclerosis. The rearrangement uses TRBV21-1 and TRBJ1-1; the D call of TRBD1 is as the table states it, not checked on the DNA. TRBV21-1 is noted as a pseudogene. The specimen sequenced was PBMCs. CDR3: CASSRMDSEWMNTEAFF. In DNA form, the CDR3 reads TGTGCCAGCAGCAGGATGGACAGTGAGTGGATGAACACTGAAGCTTTCTTT.